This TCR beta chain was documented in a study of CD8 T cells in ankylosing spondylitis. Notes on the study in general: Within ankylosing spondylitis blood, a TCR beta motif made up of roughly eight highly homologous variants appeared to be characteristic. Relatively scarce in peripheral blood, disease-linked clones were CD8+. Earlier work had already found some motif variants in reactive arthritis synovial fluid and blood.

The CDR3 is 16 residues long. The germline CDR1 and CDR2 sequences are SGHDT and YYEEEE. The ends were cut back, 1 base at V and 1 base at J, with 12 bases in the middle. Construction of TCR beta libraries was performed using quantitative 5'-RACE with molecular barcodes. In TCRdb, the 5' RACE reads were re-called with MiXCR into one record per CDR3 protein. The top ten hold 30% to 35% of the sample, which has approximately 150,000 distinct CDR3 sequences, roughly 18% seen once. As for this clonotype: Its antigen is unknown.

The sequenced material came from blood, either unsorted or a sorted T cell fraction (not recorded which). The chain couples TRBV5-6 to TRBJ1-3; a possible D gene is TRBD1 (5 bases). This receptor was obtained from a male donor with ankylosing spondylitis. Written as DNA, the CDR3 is TGTGCCAGCAGCTTGAGGACACTCTCTTCTGGAAACACCATATATTTT. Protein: CASSLRTLSSGNTIYF.